What follows describes a single TCR beta chain. Its antigen is currently unknown. These data are taken from a study of cytomegalovirus exposure and HLA in healthy donors. Regarding the study as a whole: A few CMV-associated chains were confirmed in vitro to be specific for CMV antigens.

This cohort consisted of healthy bone marrow donors. This CDR3 region has 16 residues. The PCR contained 60 Vbeta and 13 Jbeta primers. The assay was immunoSEQ multiplex PCR, and TCRdb's table has in-frame clones only and misses some. The table shows about 120,000 clones, with roughly four fifths occurring only once. The clonotype originates from a man in his fifties in good health and CMV-seropositive. The V and J genes are TRBV5-3 and TRBJ2-5, with 12 nucleotides matching TRBD2. The J call could be wrong; TRBJ2-7 is a better fit for the DNA end. TRBV5-3 falls under the ORF class, with uncertain function. The specimen was PBMCs. CDR3 protein: CAASGTSGLSSYEQYF. The CDR3 DNA follows: TGTGCCGCCTCCGGGACTAGCGGGTTGAGCTCCTACGAGCAGTACTTC.